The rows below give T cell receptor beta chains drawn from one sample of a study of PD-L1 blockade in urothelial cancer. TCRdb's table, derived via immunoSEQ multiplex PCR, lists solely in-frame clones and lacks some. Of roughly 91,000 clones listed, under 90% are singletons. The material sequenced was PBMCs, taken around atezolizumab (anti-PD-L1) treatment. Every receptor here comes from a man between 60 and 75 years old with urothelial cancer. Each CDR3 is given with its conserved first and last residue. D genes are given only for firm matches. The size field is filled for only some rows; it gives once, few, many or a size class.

TGCGCCAGCAGCTCGGGGGGACAGGGAGGTACTCCGGCGCAGTACTTC	CASSSGGQGGTPAQYF	TRBD1	NA	TRBJ2-7	TRBV5-1	16
TGCAGCGCGGCGGCAGGGGCCCGGAACACTGAAGCTTTCTTT	CSAAAGARNTEAFF	NA	NA	TRBJ1-1	TRBV29-1	14
TGTGCCTGGAGCCCGGGACACCCCTACGAGCAGTACTTC	CAWSPGHPYEQYF	NA	NA	TRBJ2-7	TRBV30	13
TGCAGCGTTGAACGGCGCGGCTATGGCTACACCTTC	CSVERRGYGYTF	NA	NA	TRBJ1-2	TRBV29-1	12
TGTGCCATCGGACAGCTGAACACTGAAGCTTTCTTT	CAIGQLNTEAFF	NA	once	TRBJ1-1	TRBV10-3	12
TGTGCCAGCAGCGAGTCCTCAGCGTACTATGGCTACACCTTC	CASSESSAYYGYTF	NA	NA	TRBJ1-2	TRBV9	14
TGCAGCGTGGCAGTTCCACCTGAAGCTTTCTTT	CSVAVPPEAFF	NA	NA	TRBJ1-1	TRBV29-1	11
TGTGCCAGCAGCTGGAGTTATAACACTGAAGCTTTCTTT	CASSWSYNTEAFF	NA	NA	TRBJ1-1	TRBV7-2	13
TGTGCCAGCAGTCCAGGGGGTGGCTACGAGCAGTACTTC	CASSPGGGYEQYF	TRBD1	NA	TRBJ2-7	TRBV28	13
TGTGCCAGCTCACCACCGGGGGGAAGGGGTCGAGAGACCCAGTACTTC	CASSPPGGRGRETQYF	NA	NA	TRBJ2-5	TRBV18	16
TGTGCCAGCAGGGACGACAGCGTAGGAGGGAATGGCTACACCTTC	CASRDDSVGGNGYTF	NA	NA	TRBJ1-2	TRBV2	15
TGTGCCTGGATTGGACTAGCCCTACTACCGCGCGGGAATGAGCAGTTCTTC	CAWIGLALLPRGNEQFF	TRBD2	NA	TRBJ2-1	TRBV30	17
TGTGCCAGCAGCTTAGCCGGGACAGTAGGCACTGAAGCTTTCTTT	CASSLAGTVGTEAFF	TRBD1	NA	TRBJ1-1	TRBV7-9	15
TGTGCCAGCAGCCAACTGACAGGGCGCAATCAGCCCCAGCATTTT	CASSQLTGRNQPQHF	TRBD1	once	TRBJ1-5	TRBV28	15
TGTGCCGCCCGGAGCTACTACAATGAGCAGTTCTTC	CAARSYYNEQFF	NA	NA	TRBJ2-1	TRBV6-5	12
TGCGCCAGCAGCCCGGAGGTGGCGGGGAACCTGGGAGAGACCCAGTACTTC	CASSPEVAGNLGETQYF	NA	NA	TRBJ2-5	TRBV5-1	17
TGCGCCAGCAGCCTGGACAGGGGAAATGCCTACGAGCAGTACTTC	CASSLDRGNAYEQYF	TRBD1	NA	TRBJ2-7	TRBV5-1	15
TGTGCCAGCTCACTAGAGACAGTTAACTATGGCTACACCTTC	CASSLETVNYGYTF	NA	NA	TRBJ1-2	TRBV18	14
TGTGCCATCAGTCTGGGACAGGGGGGATCTGGCACAGATACGCAGTATTTT	CAISLGQGGSGTDTQYF	TRBD1	NA	TRBJ2-3	TRBV10-3	17
TGCGCCAGCAGCTTGGGGCAGGCTGGCTACACCTTC	CASSLGQAGYTF	NA	NA	TRBJ1-2	TRBV5-1	12
TGCGCCAGCCGGGGAGGTTATAATTCACCCCTCCACTTT	CASRGGYNSPLHF	NA	few	TRBJ1-6	TRBV5-1	13
TGTGCCAGCTCACCAGGTGGAAGACTTTCAACTAATGAAAAACTGTTTTTT	CASSPGGRLSTNEKLFF	NA	NA	TRBJ1-4	TRBV18	17